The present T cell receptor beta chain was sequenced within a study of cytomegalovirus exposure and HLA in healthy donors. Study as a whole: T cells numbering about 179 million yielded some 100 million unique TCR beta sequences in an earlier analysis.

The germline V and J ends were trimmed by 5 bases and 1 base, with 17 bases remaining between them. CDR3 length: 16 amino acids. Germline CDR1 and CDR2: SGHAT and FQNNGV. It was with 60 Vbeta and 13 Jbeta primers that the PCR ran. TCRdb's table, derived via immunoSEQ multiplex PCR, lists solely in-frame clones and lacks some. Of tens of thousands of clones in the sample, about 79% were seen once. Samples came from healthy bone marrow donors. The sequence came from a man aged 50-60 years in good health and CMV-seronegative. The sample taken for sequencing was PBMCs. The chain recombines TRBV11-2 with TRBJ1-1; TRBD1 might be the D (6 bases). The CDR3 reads CASSLIQGNGNTEAFF. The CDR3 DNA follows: TGTGCCAGCAGCCTTATTCAGGGGAATGGGAACACTGAAGCTTTCTTT.